This T cell receptor (beta chain) was documented in a study of blood T cell repertoires in COVID-19. Whole-study context: Samples representing acute and convalescent COVID-19 were sourced from the United States, Italy and Spain. Sources were T cells, B-cell-depleted T cells, or PBMCs; the material itself was cDNA or gDNA.

J was trimmed by 1 base and V by 1 base; bases with no gene match: 4. Per germline, CDR1 MNHNY and CDR2 SVGAGI (reference sequence). This CDR3 contains 16 residues. In the authors' workflow: Reference gene primer amplification gave estimated nucleated cell counts. TCRdb's table, derived via immunoSEQ multiplex PCR, lists solely in-frame clones and lacks some. For V, J and clone size, that table is used; D and trimming come from the DNA. In the table there are roughly 97,000 clones, 76% of which are singletons. Material: peripheral blood. This receptor was identified in a man aged 65 to 79 with acute or convalescent COVID-19. The J gene is TRBJ2-3, the V gene TRBV6-6; 8 nucleotides align to TRBD2. This chain's CDR3 is CASSYFGGAGTDTQYF. The CDR3 coding sequence is TGTGCCAGCAGTTACTTCGGGGGGGCTGGCACAGATACGCAGTATTTT.